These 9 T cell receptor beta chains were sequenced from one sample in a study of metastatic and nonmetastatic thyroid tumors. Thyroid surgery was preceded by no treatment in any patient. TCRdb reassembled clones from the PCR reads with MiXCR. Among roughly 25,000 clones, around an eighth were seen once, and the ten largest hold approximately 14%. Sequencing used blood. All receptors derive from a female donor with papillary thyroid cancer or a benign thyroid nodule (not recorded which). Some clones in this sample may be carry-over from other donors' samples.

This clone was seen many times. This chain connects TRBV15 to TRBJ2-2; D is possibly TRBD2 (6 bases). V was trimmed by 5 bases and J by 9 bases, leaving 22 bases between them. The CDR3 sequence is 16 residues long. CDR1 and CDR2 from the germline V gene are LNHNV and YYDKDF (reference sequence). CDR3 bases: TGTGCCACCAGCGACAGCTTTTTGCGGCGGGGAAGGGAGCTGTTTTTT. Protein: CATSDSFLRRGRELFF. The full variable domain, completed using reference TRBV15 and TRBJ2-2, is DAMVIQNPRYQVTQFGKPVTLSCSQTLNHNVMYWYQQKSSQAPKLLFHYYDKDFNNEADTPDNFQSRRPNTSFCFLDIRSPGLGDTAMYLCATSDSFLRRGRELFFGEGSRLTVL.

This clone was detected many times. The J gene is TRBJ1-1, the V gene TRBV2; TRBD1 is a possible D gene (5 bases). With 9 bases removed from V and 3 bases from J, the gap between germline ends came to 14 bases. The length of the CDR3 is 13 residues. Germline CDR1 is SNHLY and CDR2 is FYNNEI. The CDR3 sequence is CASGGQGHTEAFF. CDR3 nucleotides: TGTGCCAGTGGTGGGCAGGGACACACTGAAGCTTTCTTT.

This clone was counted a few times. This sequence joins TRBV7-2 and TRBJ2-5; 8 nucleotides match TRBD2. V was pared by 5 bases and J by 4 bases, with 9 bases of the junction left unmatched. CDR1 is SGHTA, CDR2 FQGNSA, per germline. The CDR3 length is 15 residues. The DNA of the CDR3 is TGTGCCAGCAGCCGCACCTGGCTAGCGGGAGAGACCCAGTACTTC. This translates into CASSRTWLAGETQYF.

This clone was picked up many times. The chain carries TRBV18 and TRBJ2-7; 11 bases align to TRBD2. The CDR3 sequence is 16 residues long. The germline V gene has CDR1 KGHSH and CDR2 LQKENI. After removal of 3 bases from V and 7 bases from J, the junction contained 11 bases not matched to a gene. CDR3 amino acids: CASSPYTSGSGGEQYF. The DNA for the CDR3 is TGTGCCAGCTCACCTTATACTAGCGGGAGTGGTGGTGAGCAGTACTTC. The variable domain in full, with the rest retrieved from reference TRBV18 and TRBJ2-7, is NAGVMQNPRHLVRRRGQEARLRCSPMKGHSHVYWYRQLPEEGLKFMVYLQKENIIDESGMPKERFSAEFPKEGPSILRIQQVVRGDSAAYFCASSPYTSGSGGEQYFGPGTRLTVT.

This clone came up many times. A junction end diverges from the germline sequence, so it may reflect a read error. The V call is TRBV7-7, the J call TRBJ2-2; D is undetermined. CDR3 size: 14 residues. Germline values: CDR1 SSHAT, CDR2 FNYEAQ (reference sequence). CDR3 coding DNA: TGTGCTAGCAGCTTAGGTGTCGGTGCCGGGGAGCTGTTTTTT. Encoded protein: CASSLGVGAGELFF.

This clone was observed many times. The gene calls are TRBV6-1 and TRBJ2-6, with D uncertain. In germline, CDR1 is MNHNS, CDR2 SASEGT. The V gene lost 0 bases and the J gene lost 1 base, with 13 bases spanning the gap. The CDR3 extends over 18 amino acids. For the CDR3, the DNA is TGTGCCAGCAGTGAAGCATACTATAGGGCGTCTGGGGCCAACGTCCTGACTTTC. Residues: CASSEAYYRASGANVLTF.

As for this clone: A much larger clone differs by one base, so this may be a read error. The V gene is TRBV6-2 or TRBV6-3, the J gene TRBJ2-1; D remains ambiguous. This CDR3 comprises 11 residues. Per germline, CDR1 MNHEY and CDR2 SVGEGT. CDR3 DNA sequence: TGTGCCAGAAGTTCAGGCCCTAACCAGTTCTTC. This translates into CARSSGPNQFF.

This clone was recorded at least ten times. The CDR3 region is CASSGGLAGNNEQFF. DNA of the CDR3: TGTGCCAGCAGTGGGGGACTAGCGGGAAACAATGAGCAGTTCTTC. This chain uses TRBV2 with TRBJ2-1; 13 nucleotides match TRBD2. The germline V gene encodes CDR1 SNHLY and CDR2 FYNNEI. V trimming: 4 bases; J trimming: 5 bases; junction bases outside the gene matches: 2. The CDR3 sequence is 15 residues long.

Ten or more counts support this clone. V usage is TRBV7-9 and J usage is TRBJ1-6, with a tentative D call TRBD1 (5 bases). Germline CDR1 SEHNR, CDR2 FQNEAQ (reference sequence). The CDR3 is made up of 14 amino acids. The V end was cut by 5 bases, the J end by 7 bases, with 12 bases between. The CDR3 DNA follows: TGTGCCAGCAGCCCCCCAGGGTGGAATTCACCCCTCCACTTT. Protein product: CASSPPGWNSPLHF.